These 18 T cell receptor beta chains were sequenced from one sample in a study of identical twins (TCRdb year 2016). The library was produced with 5' RACE. Sequencing instrument: Illumina HiSeq 2000. TCRdb reprocessing: public reads trimmed at Q25 with fastp, clones called with MiXCR, in-frame beta chains kept. Here each entry gathers all rows of one CDR3 protein and keeps the most common genes and DNA. The sample contains some 630,000 distinct CDR3 sequences, under 8.5% of them found a single time. The ten largest clones represent 1.6% of the sample. The same specimen was also included in a second study, on yellow fever vaccine responses in identical twins.

What was sequenced was PBMCs. The receptor set was obtained from a woman aged 18-29 years in good health.

This clonotype was recorded a few times. The chain carries TRBV3-1 and TRBJ2-1; 7 bases match TRBD1. CDR1 LGHDT and CDR2 YNNKEL come from the germline V gene (reference sequence). The length of the CDR3 is 13 residues. After removal of 2 bases from V and 13 bases from J, the junction contained 8 bases not matched to a gene. The CDR3 coding sequence is TGTGCCAGCAGCCAATCCCAGACAGGGAATCAGTTCTTC. Encoded protein: CASSQSQTGNQFF.

This clonotype was recorded a few times. The J gene is TRBJ2-1, the V gene TRBV24-1; TRBD1 matches at 7 bases. This CDR3 spans 21 amino acids. Per the germline V gene, CDR1 is KGHDR and CDR2 is SFDVKD. V was clipped by 1 base and J by 1 base; unmatched bases: 18. The CDR3, as DNA: TGTGCCACCAGTGATTTTCCTGGGACAGTGCAAGGGAAAGGGTCCTACAATGAGCAGTTCTTC. The encoded protein is CATSDFPGTVQGKGSYNEQFF.

This clonotype has only a few counts. The chain employs TRBV7-9 and TRBJ2-7; D is possibly TRBD1 or TRBD2 (5 bases each). This CDR3 is 14 amino acids long. The V end was cut by 3 bases, the J end by 5 bases, with 14 bases between. Germline CDR1 and CDR2: SEHNR and FQNEAQ (reference sequence). CDR3 sequence (DNA): TGTGCCAGCAGCTTGGTCGGGACCTGGGACGAGCAGTACTTC. It is translated as CASSLVGTWDEQYF.

CDR3 in DNA: TGTGCCAGCAGCTTAGAGACTACCCAAGAGACCCAGTACTTC. It yields the protein CASSLETTQETQYF. This sequence joins TRBV7-9 and TRBJ2-5; TRBD2 might be the D (5 bases). Between the trimmed V and J ends, which lost 1 base and 1 base, there was a span of 7 bases. Germline CDR1 is SEHNR and CDR2 is FQNEAQ (reference sequence). This CDR3 spans 14 amino acids.

This rearrangement joins TRBV7-9 to TRBJ2-1, with TRBD2 identical over 14 bases. CDR1 and CDR2 (germline): SEHNR, FQNEAQ (reference sequence). The CDR3 loop spans 17 amino acids. With V trimmed by 4 bases and J by 9 bases, 11 bases remained unmatched. The CDR3 loop reads CASSYDLTSGGAGEQFF. The CDR3 DNA sequence: TGTGCCAGCAGCTACGACTTGACTAGCGGGGGGGCGGGTGAGCAGTTCTTC.

This clonotype came up many times. This chain links TRBV5-6 with TRBJ2-3; TRBD1 matches 10 bases. Germline assignment: CDR1 SGHDT and CDR2 YYEEEE. The J segment lost 3 bases and the V segment lost 6 bases, leaving 7 bases of the junction unmatched. The CDR3 has 15 residues. CDR3 in DNA: TGTGCCAGCATCAAGGACAGGGGGATAACAGATACGCAGTATTTT. Translation: CASIKDRGITDTQYF.

This chain joins TRBV3-1 and TRBJ2-7; 7 nucleotides match TRBD2. Per the germline V gene, CDR1 is LGHDT and CDR2 is YNNKEL (reference sequence). V dropped 3 bases and J dropped 2; count of bases not matched to a gene: 7. The CDR3 extends over 15 amino acids. The CDR3 DNA reads as TGTGCCAGCAGCCAGGTCGCTAGCGGAGCCTACGAGCAGTACTTC. Encoded protein: CASSQVASGAYEQYF.

The rearrangement uses TRBV4-2 and TRBJ1-2; a possible D gene is TRBD1 (5 bases). This CDR3 is built from 17 residues. Trimming left V 3 bases short and J 0 bases short, with 17 bases between. Germline CDR1 is LGHNA and CDR2 is YNFKEQ. In nucleotides, the CDR3 is TGTGCCAGCAGCCATCTCGAGACTCCAGGGACTAACTATGGCTACACCTTC. It yields the protein CASSHLETPGTNYGYTF.

This chain joins TRBV7-8 and TRBJ2-5; the match to TRBD1 covers 11 bases. CDR3 size: 16 residues. Germline V gene data show CDR1 as SGHVS and CDR2 as FQNEAQ. The junction had 11 bases not matched to a gene; V was cut back by 4 bases and J by 7 bases. The CDR3 nucleotides are TGTGCCAGCAGCTCGGGCGGGACAGGGGGTTTCGGGACCCAGTACTTC. It is translated as CASSSGGTGGFGTQYF.

The chain recombines TRBV4-1 with TRBJ2-7; no clear D gene. From germline, CDR1 is MGHRA and CDR2 YSYEKL. V lost 0 bases, J lost 3 bases, and 12 bases lay in between. The CDR3 consists of 15 residues. The chain's CDR3 is CASSQEWVAGYEQYF. CDR3 DNA: TGCGCCAGCAGCCAAGAATGGGTAGCAGGCTACGAGCAGTACTTC.

V usage is TRBV18 and J usage is TRBJ1-2, with TRBD1 matching 8 bases. This CDR3 contains 17 residues. CDR1 and CDR2 from the germline V gene are KGHSH and LQKENI. With V trimmed by 2 bases and J by 2 bases, 10 bases remained unmatched. The CDR3, as DNA: TGTGCCAGCTCACCAAGGGGACAGGCCGCAGACAACTATGGCTACACCTTC. Its protein is CASSPRGQAADNYGYTF.

This clonotype was recorded many times. The CDR3 reads CASSFGRLRTDTQYF. In DNA form, the CDR3 reads TGTGCCAGCAGCTTCGGGAGACTTCGCACAGATACGCAGTATTTT. The V and J genes are TRBV5-6 and TRBJ2-3, with D maybe TRBD2 (6 bases). Trimming removed 2 bases at V and 1 base at J, with 11 bases between. Germline V gives CDR1 SGHDT, CDR2 YYEEEE. The CDR3 loop spans 15 amino acids.

This clonotype was picked up many times. This rearrangement joins TRBV20-1 to TRBJ2-3; the match to TRBD2 covers 9 bases. From germline, CDR1 is DFQATT and CDR2 SNEGSKA (reference sequence). The CDR3 extends over 15 amino acids. V shed 4 bases and J 4 bases; nucleotides not matched to a gene: 9. The CDR3 spells CSAIPGLAGADTQYF. The CDR3 DNA reads as TGCAGTGCTATACCGGGACTAGCAGGTGCAGATACGCAGTATTTT.

This clonotype came up many times. The chain employs TRBV5-8 and TRBJ2-1; D gene unclear. The ends were cut back, 0 bases at V and 2 bases at J, with 9 bases in the middle. Germline V gene data show CDR1 as SGHTS and CDR2 as YDEGEE. The CDR3 runs to 15 residues. The CDR3 here is CASSLEATPYNEQFF. Written as DNA, the CDR3 is TGTGCCAGCAGCTTGGAGGCGACACCCTACAATGAGCAGTTCTTC.

The rearrangement joins TRBV5-4 to TRBJ2-3; D is perhaps TRBD1 (6 bases). The CDR3 has 15 amino acids. Germline V gene lookup returns CDR1 SGHNT and CDR2 YYREEE (reference sequence). V shed 4 bases and J shed 2 bases, with 14 bases lying between them. CDR3 loop: CASSPGAGHTDTQYF. Written as DNA, the CDR3 is TGTGCCAGCAGCCCAGGGGCAGGGCACACAGATACGCAGTATTTT.

This clonotype was observed a few times. The chain employs TRBV7-3 and TRBJ2-2; D gene ambiguous. Germline-derived CDR1 and CDR2 are SGHTA and FQGTGA. V lost 0 bases to trimming and J lost 3 bases, with 11 bases between them. This CDR3 region has 16 residues. The CDR3 reads CASSLTGVSYTGELFF. CDR3 sequence (DNA): TGTGCCAGCAGCTTAACTGGGGTCAGCTACACCGGGGAGCTGTTTTTT.

The chain carries TRBV6-1 and TRBJ2-7; weak D call: TRBD1 (6 bases). Germline V gene lookup returns CDR1 MNHNS and CDR2 SASEGT. This CDR3 has 14 residues. Trimming removed 6 bases from V and 5 bases from J, with 17 bases in between. CDR3 coding DNA: TGTGCCAGCAGACGAAACAGGGATTTCGACGAGCAGTACTTC. This sequence encodes CASRRNRDFDEQYF.

The V gene is TRBV20-1, the J gene TRBJ2-1; 9 nucleotides agree with TRBD2. Germline lookup yields CDR1 DFQATT and CDR2 SNEGSKA (reference sequence). The length of the CDR3 is 15 residues. V dropped 3 bases and J dropped 1; count of bases not matched to a gene: 4. The CDR3 loop reads CSASAGGPSYNEQFF. The CDR3 coding sequence is TGCAGTGCTAGTGCGGGAGGGCCTTCCTACAATGAGCAGTTCTTC.